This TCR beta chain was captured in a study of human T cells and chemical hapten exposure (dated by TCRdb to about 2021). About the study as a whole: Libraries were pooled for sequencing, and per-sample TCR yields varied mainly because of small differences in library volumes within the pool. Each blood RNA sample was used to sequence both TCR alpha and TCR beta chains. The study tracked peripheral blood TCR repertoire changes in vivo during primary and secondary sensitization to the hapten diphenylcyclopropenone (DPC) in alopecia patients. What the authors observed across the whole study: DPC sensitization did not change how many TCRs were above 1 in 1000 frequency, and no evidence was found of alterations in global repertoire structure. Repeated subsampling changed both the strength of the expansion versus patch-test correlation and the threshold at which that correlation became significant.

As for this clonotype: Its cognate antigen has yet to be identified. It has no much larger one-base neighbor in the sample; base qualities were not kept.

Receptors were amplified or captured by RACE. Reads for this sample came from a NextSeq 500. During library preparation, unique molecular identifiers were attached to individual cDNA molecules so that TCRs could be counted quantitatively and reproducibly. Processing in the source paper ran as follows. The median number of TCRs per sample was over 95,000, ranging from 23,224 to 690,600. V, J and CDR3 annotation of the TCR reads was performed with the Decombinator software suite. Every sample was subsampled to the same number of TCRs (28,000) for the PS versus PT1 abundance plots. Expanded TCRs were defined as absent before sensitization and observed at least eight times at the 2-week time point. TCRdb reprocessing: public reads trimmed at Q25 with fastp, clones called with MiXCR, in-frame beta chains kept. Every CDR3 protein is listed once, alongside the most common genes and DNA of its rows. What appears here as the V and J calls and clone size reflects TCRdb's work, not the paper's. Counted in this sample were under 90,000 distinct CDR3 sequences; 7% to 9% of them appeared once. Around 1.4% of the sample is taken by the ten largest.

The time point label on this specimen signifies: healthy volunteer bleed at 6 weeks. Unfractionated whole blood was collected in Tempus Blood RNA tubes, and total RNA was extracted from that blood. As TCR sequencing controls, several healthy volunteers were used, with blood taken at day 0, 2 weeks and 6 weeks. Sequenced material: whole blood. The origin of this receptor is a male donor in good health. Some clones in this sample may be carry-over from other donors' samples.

The CDR3 protein is CASSLDDGRTDTQYF. The sequenced DNA: TGCGCCAGCAGCTTAGACGACGGCCGCACAGATACGCAGTATTTT. The chain links TRBV5-1 with TRBJ2-3; confidence is insufficient to name the D gene. From a lookup of the germline V gene, CDR1 and CDR2 are SGHRS and YFSETQ. The CDR3, from cysteine to phenylalanine, totals 15 residues. Only the CDR3 DNA stays, 45 bases, in frame from base 1. V lost 2 bases and J lost 1 base; the stretch between them is 11 bases long.